This is a list of T cell receptor beta chains from one sample in a study of CD8 T cells in Susac syndrome. TCRdb used MiXCR to reprocess the immunoSEQ multiplex PCR reads, holding one entry per CDR3 protein. The sample lists about 210,000 distinct CDR3 sequences, approximately 95% occurring once. The sample comprised CD4+ T cells from PBMCs. The receptor source for this set is a human donor with multiple sclerosis. CDR3s include the opening cysteine and the closing phenylalanine or tryptophan. A D gene is named only where the DNA matches it firmly. Not all rows give a size; the values are once, few, many and, for expanded clones, a class.

j_gene	v_gene	abundance	d_gene	CDR3aa	CDR3nt
TRBJ2-1	TRBV20-1	-	-	CSASKLAVYNEQFF	TGCAGTGCTAGTAAGTTGGCTGTTTACAATGAGCAGTTCTTC
TRBJ2-7	TRBV2	-	TRBD1	CAGGQGHEQYF	TGTGCCGGGGGACAGGGCCACGAGCAGTACTTC
TRBJ2-1	TRBV20-1	-	-	CSATRPGGEQFF	TGCAGTGCTACCCGGCCCGGCGGGGAGCAGTTCTTC
TRBJ2-7	TRBV12-3/TRBV12-4	-	-	CASTLLGGKQYF	TGTGCCAGCACGCTCTTGGGGGGCAAGCAGTACTTC
TRBJ1-2	TRBV12-3/TRBV12-4	few	-	CASSLRQGNYGYTF	TGTGCCAGCAGTTTACGGCAGGGGAACTATGGCTACACCTTC
TRBJ2-3	TRBV5-1	-	TRBD2	CASSLVPAGGVTDTQYF	TGCGCCAGCAGTCTAGTCCCAGCGGGAGGGGTCACAGATACGCAGTATTTT
TRBJ1-5	TRBV27	-	-	CASSSQGRQPQHF	TGTGCCAGCAGTTCTCAGGGGCGCCAGCCCCAGCATTTT
TRBJ1-3	TRBV29-1	-	TRBD1	CSATQGASGNTIYF	TGCAGCGCGACACAGGGGGCGAGTGGAAACACCATATATTTT
TRBJ2-7	TRBV5-1	-	-	CASSPEPPYEQYF	TGCGCCAGCAGCCCCGAACCCCCCTACGAGCAGTACTTC
TRBJ2-7	TRBV30	-	TRBD2	CAWSVGGTAREQYF	TGTGCCTGGAGTGTGGGGGGGACGGCTAGGGAGCAGTACTTC
TRBJ1-2	TRBV15	-	-	CATSRDPGHYGYTF	TGTGCCACCAGCAGAGATCCCGGTCACTATGGCTACACCTTC
TRBJ2-5	TRBV5-4	-	TRBD1	CASSPRDRQETQYF	TGTGCCAGCAGCCCCCGGGACAGACAAGAGACCCAGTACTTC
TRBJ1-2	TRBV19	once	-	CASSIKGEDGYTF	TGTGCCAGTAGTATAAAAGGGGAGGATGGCTACACCTTC
TRBJ2-3	TRBV3-1	once	TRBD2	CASSQRTSGVLNTQYF	TGTGCCAGCAGCCAACGGACTAGCGGGGTTCTAAATACGCAGTATTTT
TRBJ2-2	TRBV9	-	-	CASSEGDELSGELFF	TGTGCCAGCAGCGAGGGGGATGAGTTATCCGGGGAGCTGTTTTTT
TRBJ1-2	TRBV2	-	-	CASRGDAHYGYTF	TGTGCCAGCAGGGGTGACGCACACTATGGCTACACCTTC
TRBJ2-7	TRBV30	-	-	CAWSPGRINEQYF	TGTGCCTGGAGCCCGGGGAGGATTAACGAGCAGTACTTC
TRBJ1-1	TRBV3-1	-	-	CASSPAGRMNTEAFF	TGTGCCAGCAGCCCAGCGGGGCGCATGAACACTGAAGCTTTCTTT
TRBJ1-5	TRBV29-1	few	-	CSVATGWGQPQHF	TGCAGCGTTGCTACAGGGTGGGGACAGCCCCAGCATTTT
TRBJ1-1	TRBV20-1	-	TRBD1	CSARAETGVDEAFF	TGCAGTGCTAGAGCGGAGACAGGGGTGGATGAAGCTTTCTTT
TRBJ2-7	TRBV28	once	-	CASCSVTYEQYF	TGTGCCAGCTGCTCGGTGACCTACGAGCAGTACTTC
TRBJ1-2	TRBV29-1	-	-	CSADKANYGYTF	TGCAGCGCAGACAAAGCTAACTATGGCTACACCTTC
TRBJ2-7	TRBV11-1	once	-	CASSSRDGGSYEQYF	TGTGCCAGCAGCTCCCGGGACGGCGGCTCCTACGAGCAGTACTTC
TRBJ1-2	TRBV29-1	-	-	CSVEVQKANYGYTF	TGCAGCGTTGAAGTACAGAAGGCTAACTATGGCTACACCTTC
TRBJ2-2	TRBV4-2	once	TRBD1	CASNTLRQGPGELFF	TGTGCCAGCAACACACTCAGACAGGGGCCCGGGGAGCTGTTTTTT
TRBJ2-1	TRBV3-1	-	-	CASSQAFNEQFF	TGTGCCAGCAGCCAGGCATTCAATGAGCAGTTCTTC
TRBJ2-3	TRBV30	once	TRBD1	CAWSRPRQGVNTDTQYF	TGTGCCTGGAGTCGACCCCGACAGGGAGTGAACACAGATACGCAGTATTTT